The T cell receptor (beta chain) described here comes from a study of shared T cell receptors in the human thymus. The length of the CDR3 is 14 residues. Germline CDR1 is KGHSH and CDR2 is LQKENI. Germline trimming cut 3 bases from V and 6 bases from J; bases unmatched to any gene: 4. Clones were read by immunoSEQ multiplex PCR, and TCRdb kept only the in-frame ones, dropping some. The sample shows 700,000 or so clones, approximately 83% of them seen only once. These records were also assigned to another study, of human thymus T cells. Per that study: Samples came from healthy Finnish infants during open corrective cardiac surgery. In corrective heart surgery, resections were taken, and these provided the thymus tissue. Related studies noted strongly shared thymic repertoires across unrelated people.

Sequencing was done on a sample of thymocytes. This rearrangement joins TRBV18 to TRBJ1-4, with TRBD1 identical over 7 bases. The origin of this receptor is a girl in the first two years of life with a congenital heart defect. CDR3 sequence: CASSPTGCDEKLFF. The CDR3 DNA reads TGTGCCAGCTCACCGACAGGGTGCGATGAAAAACTGTTTTTT.